This TCR beta chain was captured in a study of siplizumab effects on memory and regulatory T cells. General study findings and limits: Just a small share of alloreactive clones was traced back to unstimulated subsets. Proliferating Tregs from siplizumab cultures lacked functional confirmation of suppression.

Profiling relied on immunoSEQ multiplex PCR, and the TCRdb table lists in-frame clones only, not all of them. Of about 72,000 clones listed, roughly nine tenths are singletons. Remarks on this clone: Its target is not known.

Trimming shortened V by 2 bases and J by 5 bases, and 17 bases separated the two germline ends. Germline CDR1 SGHRS, CDR2 YFSETQ. The CDR3 spans 15 residues. The TCR originated in a human donor in good health. Sequences were obtained from CD8+ T cells sorted from blood. The chain recombines TRBV5-1 with TRBJ2-7; D possibly uses TRBD1 or TRBD2 (6 bases each). The CDR3 DNA reads as TGCGCCAGCAGCTTCGGGGGCGGGGACCCTAACGAGCAGTACTTC. It yields the protein CASSFGGGDPNEQYF.